The present T cell receptor beta chain was sequenced within a study of blood T cell repertoires in COVID-19 (dated by TCRdb to the early 2020s). Describing the broader study: Samples from collaborators originated in the United States, Italy and Spain and spanned both the acute and convalescent phases of COVID-19. Deeply sampled blood TCRbeta repertoires from subjects exposed to, actively infected with, or recovered from COVID-19 were included in the dataset. Sample metadata almost always included a de-identified subject ID, COVID-19 status, age in years and sex. Samples came from the ongoing ImmuneRACE study (first 160 participants) plus 1,254 subjects from 6 global collaborators. Where available, HLA class I and class II types were taken from metadata supplied by the sample provider and were not determined by assay-based typing. The repertoires were made available in a free public database intended to serve as a resource for research on the immune response to SARS-CoV-2. The material from the prospective study consisted of cDNA or gDNA derived from T cells, B-cell-depleted T cells, or PBMCs.

The immunoSEQ Assay, a bias-controlled multiplex PCR, was used to amplify TCRbeta CDR3 regions from genomic DNA. Under the source paper's analysis protocol: The number of nucleated cells in each sample was estimated from the amplification of reference gene primers within the assay. Sequence reads were collapsed and filtered to measure the absolute abundance of every unique TCRbeta CDR3 rearrangement. For each sample, productive Simpson clonality was calculated as the square root of Simpson's diversity index across productive rearrangements. The clones in this table, taken by TCRdb from immuneACCESS, are in-frame only. Not every clone is retained; where verified, under half of the shortfall comes from an unresolved V gene, and the cause of the rest is unknown. The V and J calls and the clone size are those of that table, but D and trimming were determined from the DNA. In all, the sample holds around 150,000 clones, and around 80% of those were seen once. The top ten clones comprise 3% to 3.5% of the sample.

As encoded in the germline V gene (reference sequence), CDR1 is LNHDA while CDR2 is SQIVND. The CDR3 spans 14 residues, from the cysteine through the phenylalanine. Only the CDR3 portion is preserved as DNA: 42 bases, with reading frame beginning at the first base. V loses 3 bases, J loses 3 bases, and the germline ends lie 11 bases apart. Details on this clone: This receptor's antigen is unknown. Base qualities are not recorded, but no much larger clone differs from it by a single base.

The full study reports these points: The amount of clinical and demographic metadata varied by source and participant and was provided uncurated.

Enrolling through a virtual design, the prospective study's participants ranged in age from roughly 18 to 90 years and lived across about two dozen United States geographic areas. Cohort assignment in the prospective study relied on participant-reported clinical history from a screening survey and a study questionnaire. For ImmuneRACE Cohort 3, a participant was defined as recovered based on two consecutive negative NP/OP PCR tests, clearance by a healthcare professional, or resolution of symptoms. Each participant in the prospective study had whole blood, serum and a nasopharyngeal or oropharyngeal swab collected by mobile phlebotomists. Additional blood draws and questionnaires over an approximately two-month period could optionally be provided by prospective study participants. Blood samples from the prospective study were shipped frozen or at room temperature prior to DNA extraction.

What was sequenced was PBMCs or T cells enriched from blood (not recorded which). This clonotype originated in an older woman who had recovered from COVID-19. The chain is made from TRBV19 and TRBJ1-1; TRBD1 could be the D gene, as 5 bases match. DNA sequence: TGTGCCAGTAGTATCCAGGGTATGGACACTGAAGCTTTCTTT. Its translation is CASSIQGMDTEAFF.